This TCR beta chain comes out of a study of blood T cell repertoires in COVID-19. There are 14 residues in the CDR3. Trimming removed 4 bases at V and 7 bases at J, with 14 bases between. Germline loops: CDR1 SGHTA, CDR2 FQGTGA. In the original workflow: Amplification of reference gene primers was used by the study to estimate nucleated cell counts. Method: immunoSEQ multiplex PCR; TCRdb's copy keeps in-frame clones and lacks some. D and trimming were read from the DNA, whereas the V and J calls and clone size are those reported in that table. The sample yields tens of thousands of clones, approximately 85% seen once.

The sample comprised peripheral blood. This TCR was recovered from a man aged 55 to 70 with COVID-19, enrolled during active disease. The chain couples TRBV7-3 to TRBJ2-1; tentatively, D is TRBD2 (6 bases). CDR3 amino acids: CASSSGLAINEQFF. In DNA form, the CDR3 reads TGTGCCAGCAGCTCTGGCCTAGCGATAAATGAGCAGTTCTTC.